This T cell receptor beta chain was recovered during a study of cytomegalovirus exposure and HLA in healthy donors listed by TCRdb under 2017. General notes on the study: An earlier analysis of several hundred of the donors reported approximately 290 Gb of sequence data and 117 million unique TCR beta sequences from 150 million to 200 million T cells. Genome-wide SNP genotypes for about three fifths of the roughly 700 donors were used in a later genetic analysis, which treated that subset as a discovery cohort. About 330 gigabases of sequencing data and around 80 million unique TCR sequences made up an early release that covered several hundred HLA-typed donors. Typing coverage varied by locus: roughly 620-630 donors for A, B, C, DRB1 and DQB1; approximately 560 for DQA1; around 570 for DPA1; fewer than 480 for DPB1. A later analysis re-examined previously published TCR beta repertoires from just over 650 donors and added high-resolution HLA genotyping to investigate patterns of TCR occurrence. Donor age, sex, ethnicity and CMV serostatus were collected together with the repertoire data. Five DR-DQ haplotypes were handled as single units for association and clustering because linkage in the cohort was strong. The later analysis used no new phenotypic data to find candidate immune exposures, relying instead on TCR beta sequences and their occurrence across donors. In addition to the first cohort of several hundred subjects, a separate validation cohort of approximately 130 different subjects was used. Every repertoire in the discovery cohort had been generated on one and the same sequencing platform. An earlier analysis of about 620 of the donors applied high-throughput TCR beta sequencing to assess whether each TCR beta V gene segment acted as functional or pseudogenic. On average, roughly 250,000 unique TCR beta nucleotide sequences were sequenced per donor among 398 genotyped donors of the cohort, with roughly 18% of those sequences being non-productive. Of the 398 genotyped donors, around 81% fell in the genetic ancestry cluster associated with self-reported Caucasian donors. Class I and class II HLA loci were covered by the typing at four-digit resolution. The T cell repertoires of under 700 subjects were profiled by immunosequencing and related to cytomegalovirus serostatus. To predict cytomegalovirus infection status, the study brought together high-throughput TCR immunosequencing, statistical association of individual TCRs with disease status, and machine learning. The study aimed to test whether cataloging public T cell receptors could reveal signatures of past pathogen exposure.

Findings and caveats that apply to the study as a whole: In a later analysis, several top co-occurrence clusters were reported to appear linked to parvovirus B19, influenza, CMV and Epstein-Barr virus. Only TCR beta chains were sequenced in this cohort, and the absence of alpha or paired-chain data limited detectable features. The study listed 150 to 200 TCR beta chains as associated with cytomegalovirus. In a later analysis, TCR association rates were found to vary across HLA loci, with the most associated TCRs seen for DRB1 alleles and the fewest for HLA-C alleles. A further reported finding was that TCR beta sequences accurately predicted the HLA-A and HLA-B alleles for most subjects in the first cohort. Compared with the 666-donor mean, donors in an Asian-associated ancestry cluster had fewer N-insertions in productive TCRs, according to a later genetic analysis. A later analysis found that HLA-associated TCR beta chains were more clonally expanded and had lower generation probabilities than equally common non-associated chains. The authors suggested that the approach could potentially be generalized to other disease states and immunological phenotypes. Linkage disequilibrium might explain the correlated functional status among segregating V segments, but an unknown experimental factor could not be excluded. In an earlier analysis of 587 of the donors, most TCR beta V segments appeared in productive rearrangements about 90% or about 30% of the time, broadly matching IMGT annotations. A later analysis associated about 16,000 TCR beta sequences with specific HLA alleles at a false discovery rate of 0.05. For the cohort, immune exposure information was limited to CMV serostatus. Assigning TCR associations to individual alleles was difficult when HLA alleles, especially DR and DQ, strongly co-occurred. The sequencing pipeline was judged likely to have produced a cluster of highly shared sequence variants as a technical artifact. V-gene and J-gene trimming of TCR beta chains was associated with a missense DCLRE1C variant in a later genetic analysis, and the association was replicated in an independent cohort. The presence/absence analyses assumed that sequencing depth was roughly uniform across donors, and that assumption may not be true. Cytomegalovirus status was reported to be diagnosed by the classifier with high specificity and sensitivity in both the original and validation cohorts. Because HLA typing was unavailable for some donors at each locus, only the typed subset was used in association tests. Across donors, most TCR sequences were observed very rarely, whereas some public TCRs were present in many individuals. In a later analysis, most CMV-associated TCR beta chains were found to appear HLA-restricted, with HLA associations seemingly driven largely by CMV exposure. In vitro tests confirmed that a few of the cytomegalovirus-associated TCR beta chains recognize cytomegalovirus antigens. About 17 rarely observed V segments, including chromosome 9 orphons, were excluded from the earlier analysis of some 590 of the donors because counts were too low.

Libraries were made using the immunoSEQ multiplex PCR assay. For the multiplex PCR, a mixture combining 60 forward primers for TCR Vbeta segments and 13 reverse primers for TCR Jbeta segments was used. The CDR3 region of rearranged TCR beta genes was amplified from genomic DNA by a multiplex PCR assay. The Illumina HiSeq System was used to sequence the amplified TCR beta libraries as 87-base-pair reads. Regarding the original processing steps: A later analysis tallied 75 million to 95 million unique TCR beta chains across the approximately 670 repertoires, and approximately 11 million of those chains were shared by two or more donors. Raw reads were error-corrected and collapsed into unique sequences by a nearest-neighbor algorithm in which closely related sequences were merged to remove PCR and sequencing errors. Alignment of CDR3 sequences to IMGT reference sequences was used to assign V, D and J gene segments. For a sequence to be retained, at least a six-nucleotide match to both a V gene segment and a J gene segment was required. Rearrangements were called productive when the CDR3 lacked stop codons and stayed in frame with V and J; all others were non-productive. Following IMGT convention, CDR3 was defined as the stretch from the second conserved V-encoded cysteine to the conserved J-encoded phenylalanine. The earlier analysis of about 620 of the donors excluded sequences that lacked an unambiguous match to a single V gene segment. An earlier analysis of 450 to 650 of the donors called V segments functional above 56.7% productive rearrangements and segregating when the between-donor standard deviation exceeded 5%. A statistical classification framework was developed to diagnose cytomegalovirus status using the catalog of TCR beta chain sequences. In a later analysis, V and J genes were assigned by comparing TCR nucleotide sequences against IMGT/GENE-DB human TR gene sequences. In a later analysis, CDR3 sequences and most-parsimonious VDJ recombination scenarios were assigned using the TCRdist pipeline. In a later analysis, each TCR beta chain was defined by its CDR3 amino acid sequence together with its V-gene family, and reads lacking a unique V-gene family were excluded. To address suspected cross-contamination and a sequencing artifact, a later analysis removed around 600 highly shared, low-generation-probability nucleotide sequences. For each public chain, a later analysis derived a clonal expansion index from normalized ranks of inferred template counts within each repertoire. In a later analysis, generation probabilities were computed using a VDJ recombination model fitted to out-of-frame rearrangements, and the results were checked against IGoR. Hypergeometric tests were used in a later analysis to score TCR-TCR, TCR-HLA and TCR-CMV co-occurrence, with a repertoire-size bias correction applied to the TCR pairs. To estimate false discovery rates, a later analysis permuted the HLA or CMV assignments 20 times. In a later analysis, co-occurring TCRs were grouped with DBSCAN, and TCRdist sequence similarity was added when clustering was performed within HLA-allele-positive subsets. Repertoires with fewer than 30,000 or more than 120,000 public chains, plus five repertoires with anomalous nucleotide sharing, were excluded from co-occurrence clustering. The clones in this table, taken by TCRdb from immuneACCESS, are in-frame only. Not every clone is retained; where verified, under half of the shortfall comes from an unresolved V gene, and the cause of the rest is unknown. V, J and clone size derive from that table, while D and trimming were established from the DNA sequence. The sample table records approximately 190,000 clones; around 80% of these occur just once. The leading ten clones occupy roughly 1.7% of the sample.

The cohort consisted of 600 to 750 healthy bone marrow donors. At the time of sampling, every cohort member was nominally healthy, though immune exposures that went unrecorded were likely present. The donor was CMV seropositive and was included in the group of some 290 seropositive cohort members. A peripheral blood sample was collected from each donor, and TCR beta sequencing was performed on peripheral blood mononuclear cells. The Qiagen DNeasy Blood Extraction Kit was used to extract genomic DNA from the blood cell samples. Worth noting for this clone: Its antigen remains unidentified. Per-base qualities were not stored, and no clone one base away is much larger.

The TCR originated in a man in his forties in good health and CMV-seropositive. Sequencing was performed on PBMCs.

CDR3 loop: CASSVVNSYEQYF. Here is the DNA: TGTGCCAGCAGCGTCGTTAACTCTTACGAGCAGTACTTC. Here the chain combines TRBV28 and TRBJ2-7, with the D gene uncertain. The germline V gene specifies MDHEN as CDR1 and SYDVKM as CDR2. Including the terminal cysteine and phenylalanine, the CDR3 comprises 13 residues. Solely the CDR3 DNA is kept, with 39 bases framed from the first base. V was cut back by 6 bases and J by 4 bases, leaving a gap of 13 bases between them.